This T cell receptor (beta chain) was identified in a study of regulatory T cells in long-lasting Graves disease (dated by TCRdb to about 2021). In terms of the full investigation: In the newly diagnosed Graves' disease group, patients had been taking antithyroid drugs for less than 3 months. Peripheral blood TCR sequencing and RNA sequencing compared persistent Graves' disease patients with newly diagnosed Graves' disease patients. The study was conducted in China and was registered as a clinical trial. A total of around 35 samples underwent TCR sequencing: approximately 13 from persistent and approximately 20 from newly diagnosed Graves' disease patients. Paper-wide results and their limitations: TRBV28, TRBJ1-2 and TRBJ2-5 were preferentially used in persistent disease, while TRBV20-1 and TRBJ2-1 were favored in newly diagnosed disease. Sequencing and analysis were restricted to the TCR beta chain. The study examined only peripheral blood because the primary lesion, thyroid tissue, could not be accessed. The authors noted that the small sample size was a limitation that may lower accuracy. Compared with newly diagnosed patients, persistent Graves' disease patients had lower TCR Shannon entropy and fewer highly expanded clones, which suggests clonal expansion. Patients with persistent disease shared more public clonotypes (under 3,000) than newly diagnosed patients did (about 1,000).

Counted from cysteine to phenylalanine, this CDR3 has 15 amino acids. Left in the record is the CDR3 DNA by itself, 45 bases read in frame from the first base. The germline V gene (reference sequence) supplies CDR1 LGHDT and CDR2 YNNKEL. V loses 1 base of germline sequence and J loses 3 bases, and the interval between the two ends is 12 bases. The label giving this sample's time point can be read as: newly diagnosed GD, antithyroid drugs for less than 3 months. For both TCR sequencing and RNA sequencing, RNA was extracted from PBMCs using TRIzol. The diagnosis of Graves' disease was made according to American Thyroid Association guidelines. The patients came from an endocrinology department in Xi'an, China. Each patient gave about 9.1 milliliters of peripheral blood, collected in an EDTA anticoagulant tube. Ficoll Paque Plus density gradient separation was used to isolate PBMCs, and no additional T cell sorting was done. An Agilent 2100 Bioanalyzer and agarose gel were used to check RNA quality, and a NanoDrop 2000 was used to measure RNA concentration.

Libraries were constructed by multiplex PCR. The instrument was an Illumina HiSeq 4000. CDR3 regions were amplified by Arm-PCR with iRepertoire HTBI primers to construct TCR beta libraries. PCR products were gel purified before sequencing. For the original study's pipeline: A total of fewer than 70 TRBV and about 13 TRBJ segments were identified across samples and were used for gene usage analysis of CDR3 amino acid clonotypes. COPE and FqMerger were used to merge filtered high-quality paired reads into contigs. BLAST was used to align contigs to IMGT TRBV, TRBD and TRBJ reference genes, and CDR3 was defined according to IMGT. Highly expanded clones were defined as clonotypes with a frequency above 0.1%. Repertoire diversity was measured by Shannon entropy, and V-J evenness by the Gini coefficient. Clonotypes shared by more than one individual were considered public. TCRdb reworked the public reads: Q25 trimming with fastp, MiXCR clone assembly, productive beta chains retained. One record per CDR3 amino acid sequence lists the most common genes and DNA. None of the V and J calls come from the authors' own analysis; TCRdb made them. The sample records 350,000 to 400,000 distinct CDR3 sequences, roughly 15% of which are singletons. 20% of the sample lies in the top ten.

The table lists this clonotype with many counts. Its antigen is still unknown. It has no much larger one-base neighbor in the sample; base qualities were not kept. These data also formed part of another study, on T cells in Graves' hyperthyroidism and ophthalmopathy. The second source states: Graves' hyperthyroidism was defined as stable when no progression to ophthalmopathy occurred over 18 months of follow-up. The hyperthyroidism patients were between 18 and 65 years old and newly diagnosed, with a disease duration of less than 2 months. Any patient with an uncontrolled infection, another autoimmune disease, pregnancy or lactation was excluded. Diagnoses were established on the basis of clinical symptoms, serum thyroxine and TRAb, thyroid ultrasound, and orbital computed tomography. The first round of RT-PCR for the TCR CDR3 was performed with the HTBI primer set and the Qiagen OneStep RT-PCR kit. Blood samples also contained most of the expanded thyroid clonotypes (frequency above 0.001), which suggests that blood repertoires may reflect thyroid immune responses. A 13 V-J signature model separated ophthalmopathy from stable hyperthyroidism, with around 91% sensitivity and roughly 81% specificity in cross-validation and 80%/75% in testing. During validation, the model predicted progression to ophthalmopathy a median of about 6.5 months ahead of onset, with almost 71% sensitivity and under 85% specificity. To identify TCR V-J signatures that set the groups apart, the researchers used a discovery cohort of 100 patients, made up of around 42 with Graves' ophthalmopathy and some 58 with stable Graves' hyperthyroidism. An independent validation cohort of 18 to 20 hyperthyroidism patients and approximately 17 patients who later progressed to ophthalmopathy tested prospective prediction of ophthalmopathy. The roughly 99 discovery patients were divided at random into training and test sets in a 7:3 ratio. In addition, the study compared T-cell repertoires in thyroid tissue and in blood from five to seven Graves' hyperthyroidism patients. After blood sampling, hyperthyroidism patients were treated with methimazole at a starting dose of 30 mg daily, and ophthalmopathy patients were treated with high-dose intravenous methylprednisolone. Libraries were constructed in a second round of multiplex PCR, after which size selection and purification were carried out. Libraries were sequenced paired-end with 100 bp reads on an Illumina HiSeq2000. SOAPnuke was used to process the raw data, removing reads that contained adapters or uncalled bases, had a mean Phred below 15, or lacked an exact match to the constant primer or identifier. COPE v1.2.5 was used to merge high-quality paired reads, and clonotypes were defined as unique nucleotide sequences. MiTCR v1.1 was used to align the clonotypes against IMGT TRBV, TRBD and TRBJ reference segments. The analysis included only V-J combinations with a frequency above 0.0001, which together covered around 99% of the repertoires. A TCS score was defined as the ratio of F50 (clonal expansion) to E x V (chaos), with BLOSUM62-based TCRdist applied between CDR3 peptides within each V-J. Welch's t-statistics and random forest reduced just over 500 V-J features to 13, which were used in a naive Bayes classifier (R e1071). No statistical method was used to set the sample size in advance, and investigators knew the group allocation. The paper describes TCR Vbeta CDR3 sequencing of 130 to 150 peripheral blood samples, made up of around 41 ophthalmopathy patients, around 78 hyperthyroidism patients and around 17 progressor patients.

The chain is encoded by TRBV3-1 joined to TRBJ2-5; the D gene identity is not certain. This clonotype was sampled from a woman between 18 and 30 years old with Graves disease. Donor details come from another sample of the same person, matched by shared clones. Sample: peripheral blood mononuclear cells (PBMCs), taken at new diagnosis, from a patient treated with antithyroid drugs. The CDR3 protein sequence reads: CASSQVFRRKETQYF. The DNA sequence reads TGTGCCAGCAGCCAAGTCTTCCGTAGAAAAGAGACCCAGTACTTC.